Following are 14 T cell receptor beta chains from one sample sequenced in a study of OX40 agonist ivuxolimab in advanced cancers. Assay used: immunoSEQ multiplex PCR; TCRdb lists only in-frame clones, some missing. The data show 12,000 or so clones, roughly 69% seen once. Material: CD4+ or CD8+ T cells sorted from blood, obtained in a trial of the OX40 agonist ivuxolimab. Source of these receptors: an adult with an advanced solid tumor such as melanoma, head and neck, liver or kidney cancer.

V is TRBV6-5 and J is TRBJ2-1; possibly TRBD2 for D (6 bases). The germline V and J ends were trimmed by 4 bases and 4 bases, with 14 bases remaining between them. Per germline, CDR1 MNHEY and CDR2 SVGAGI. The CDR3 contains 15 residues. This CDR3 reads CASSLGSGLYNEQFF. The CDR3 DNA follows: TGTGCCAGCAGTTTGGGCAGCGGGTTATACAATGAGCAGTTCTTC.

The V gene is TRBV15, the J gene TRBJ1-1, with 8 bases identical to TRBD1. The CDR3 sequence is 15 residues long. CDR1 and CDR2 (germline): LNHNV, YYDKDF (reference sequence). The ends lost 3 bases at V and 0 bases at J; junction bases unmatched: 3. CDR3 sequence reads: CATSRDRAMNTEAFF. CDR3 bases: TGTGCCACCAGCAGGGACAGGGCCATGAACACTGAAGCTTTCTTT.

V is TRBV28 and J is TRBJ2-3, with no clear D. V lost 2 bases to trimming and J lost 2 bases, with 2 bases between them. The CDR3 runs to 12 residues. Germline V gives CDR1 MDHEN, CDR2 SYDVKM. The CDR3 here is CASSLNTDTQYF. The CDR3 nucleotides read TGTGCCAGCAGTTTAAACACAGATACGCAGTATTTT.

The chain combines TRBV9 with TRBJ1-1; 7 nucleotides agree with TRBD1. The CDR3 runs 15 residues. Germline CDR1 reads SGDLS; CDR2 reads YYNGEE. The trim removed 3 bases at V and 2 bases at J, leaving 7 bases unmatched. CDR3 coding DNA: TGTGCCAGCAGCGCAACAGGGGAGGGAAACACTGAAGCTTTCTTT. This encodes CASSATGEGNTEAFF.

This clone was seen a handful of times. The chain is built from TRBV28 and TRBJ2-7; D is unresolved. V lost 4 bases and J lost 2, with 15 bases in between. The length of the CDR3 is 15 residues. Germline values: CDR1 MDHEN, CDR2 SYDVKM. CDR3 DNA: TGTGCCAGCAGTTCGATCCGACTGACCACCTACGAGCAGTACTTC. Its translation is CASSSIRLTTYEQYF.

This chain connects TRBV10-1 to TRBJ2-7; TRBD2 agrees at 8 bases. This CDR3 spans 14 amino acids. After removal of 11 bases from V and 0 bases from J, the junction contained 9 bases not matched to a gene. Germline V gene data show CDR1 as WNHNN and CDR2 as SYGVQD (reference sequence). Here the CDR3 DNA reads TGCGCCTTACCCGGGACTAGAGTCTCCTACGAGCAGTACTTC. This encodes CALPGTRVSYEQYF.

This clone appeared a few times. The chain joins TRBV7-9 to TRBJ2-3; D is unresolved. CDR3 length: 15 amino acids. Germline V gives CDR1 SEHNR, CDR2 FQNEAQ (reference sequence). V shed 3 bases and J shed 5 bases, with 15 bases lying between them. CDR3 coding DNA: TGTGCCAGCAGCTTTCAGCAGGTTATGAAAGATACGCAGTATTTT. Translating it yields CASSFQQVMKDTQYF.

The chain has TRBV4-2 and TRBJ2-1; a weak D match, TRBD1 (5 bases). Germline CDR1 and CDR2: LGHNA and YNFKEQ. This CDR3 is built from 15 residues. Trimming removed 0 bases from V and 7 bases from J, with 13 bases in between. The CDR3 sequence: CASSQDNRGQNEQFF. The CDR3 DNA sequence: TGTGCCAGCAGCCAAGATAATAGGGGTCAAAATGAGCAGTTCTTC.

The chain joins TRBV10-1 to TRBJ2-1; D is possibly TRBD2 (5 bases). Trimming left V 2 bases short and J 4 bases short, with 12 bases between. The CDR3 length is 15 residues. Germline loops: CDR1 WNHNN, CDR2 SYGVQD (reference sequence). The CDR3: CASSEQADLYNEQFF. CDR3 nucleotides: TGCGCCAGCAGTGAGCAAGCGGACTTATACAATGAGCAGTTCTTC.

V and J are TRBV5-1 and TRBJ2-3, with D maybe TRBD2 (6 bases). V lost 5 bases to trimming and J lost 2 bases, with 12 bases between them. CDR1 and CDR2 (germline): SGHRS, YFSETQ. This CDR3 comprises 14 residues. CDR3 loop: CASSWDFATDTQYF. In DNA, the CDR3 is TGCGCCAGCAGTTGGGACTTTGCCACAGATACGCAGTATTTT.

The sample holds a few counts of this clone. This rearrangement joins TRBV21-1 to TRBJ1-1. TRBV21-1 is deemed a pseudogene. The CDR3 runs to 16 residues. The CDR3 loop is CASSRPGRAPDTEAFF. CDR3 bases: TGTGCCAGCAGCCGCCCGGGACGAGCCCCTGACACTGAAGCTTTCTTT.

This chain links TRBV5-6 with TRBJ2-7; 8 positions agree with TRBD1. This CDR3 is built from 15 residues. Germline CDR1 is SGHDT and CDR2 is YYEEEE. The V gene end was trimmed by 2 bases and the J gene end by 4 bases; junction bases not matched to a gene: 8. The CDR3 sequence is CASSFEQGGRYEQYF. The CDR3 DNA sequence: TGTGCCAGCAGCTTCGAACAGGGGGGCCGGTACGAGCAGTACTTC.

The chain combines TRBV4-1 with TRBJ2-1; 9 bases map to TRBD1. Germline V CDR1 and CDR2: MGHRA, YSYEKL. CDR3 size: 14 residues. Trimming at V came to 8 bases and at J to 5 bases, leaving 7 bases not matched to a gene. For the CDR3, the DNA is TGCGCCAGCGGTCGGCGACAGGGGGACAATGAGCAGTTCTTC. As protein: CASGRRQGDNEQFF.

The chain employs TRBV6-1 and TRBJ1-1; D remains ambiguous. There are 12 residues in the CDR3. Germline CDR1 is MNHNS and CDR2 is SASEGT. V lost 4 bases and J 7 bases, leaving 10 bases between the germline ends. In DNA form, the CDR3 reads TGTGCCAGCAGTGTTTTGGGTAATGAAGCTTTCTTT. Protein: CASSVLGNEAFF.